The clone carrying this T cell receptor beta chain was counted between two and nine times. The data are from a study of blood T cell repertoires in COVID-19. V was shortened by 3 bases and J by 5 bases, with 7 bases between the two germline ends. CDR3 length equals 13 residues. CDR1 SEHNR and CDR2 FQNEAQ come from the germline V gene (reference sequence). In the original analysis: Estimated nucleated cell counts came from reference gene primer amplification. Repertoires were generated with immunoSEQ multiplex PCR, while TCRdb's copy carries only in-frame clones and drops some. V, J and clone size reflect that table, while D and trimming were determined from the DNA. This table holds about 84,000 clones, 65% to 85% found once.

Sequenced: peripheral blood. This clonotype was sampled from a woman at least 80 years old with acute or convalescent COVID-19. The chain carries TRBV7-9 and TRBJ1-4; D gene uncertain. CDR3 loop: CASSLYSNEKLFF. The DNA of the CDR3 is TGTGCCAGCAGCTTGTACAGCAATGAAAAACTGTTTTTT.